This passage covers 27 T cell receptor beta chains from one sample sequenced in a study of cytomegalovirus exposure and HLA in healthy donors. With 60 Vbeta and 13 Jbeta primers, the PCR was carried out. Only in-frame clones appear in the TCRdb table, and some are missing; sequencing was by immunoSEQ multiplex PCR. The table includes 90,000 to 100,000 clones, about 77% detected once. Material for sequencing was PBMCs. These TCRs come from a woman in her forties in good health and CMV-seronegative.

This clone occurred once. The CDR3 does not end in the conserved phenylalanine or tryptophan, so this is likely a read error. The chain has TRBV19 and TRBJ1-1, with D possibly matching TRBD1 (6 bases). The V gene's germline CDR1 is LNHDA and CDR2 SQIVND (reference sequence). Trimming took off 7 bases at V and 8 bases at J, with 17 bases between the two ends. This CDR3 spans 13 amino acids. In DNA, the CDR3 is TGTGCCAGTATTTCCCCCGGACAGAGGGAAGCTTTCGTT. It codes for CASISPGQREAFV.

V usage is TRBV29-1 and J usage is TRBJ1-5, with D unresolved. This CDR3 has 14 amino acids. Germline V gene data show CDR1 as SQVTM and CDR2 as ANQGSEA. The V end was cut by 4 bases, the J end by 2 bases, with 12 bases between. The CDR3 spells CSVAVDLGNQPQHF. DNA for the CDR3: TGCAGCGTTGCGGTCGACCTAGGCAATCAGCCCCAGCATTTT.

The chain is built from TRBV27 and TRBJ1-4; 7 bases are a match to TRBD1. With 7 bases clipped from V and 5 bases from J, the junction kept 7 bases outside the gene matches. The CDR3 is 14 residues long. Germline V gene data show CDR1 as MNHEY and CDR2 as SMNVEV (reference sequence). CDR3 sequence: CASTTDRRNEKLFF. CDR3 in DNA: TGTGCCAGCACTACGGACAGGAGAAATGAAAAACTGTTTTTT.

The chain couples TRBV23-1 to TRBJ1-1, with TRBD1 as a possible D gene (5 bases). TRBV23-1 is treated as an ORF (open reading frame) with a function not yet certain. The germline V and J ends were trimmed by 3 bases and 12 bases, with 23 bases remaining between them. The CDR3 runs 15 residues. CDR3 sequence (DNA): TGCGCCAGCAGTCATAGATTGGACACTAAGGAGGGTCCTTTCTTT. This sequence encodes CASSHRLDTKEGPFF.

The chain uses TRBV7-2 and TRBJ1-2; 8 bases map to TRBD1. Germline-derived CDR1 and CDR2 are SGHTA and FQGNSA. The V segment lost 0 bases and the J segment 7 bases; nucleotides outside the gene matches: 10. CDR3 length equals 16 residues. The CDR3 sequence: CASSLAGQGASFGYTF. CDR3 nucleotides: TGTGCCAGCAGCTTAGCAGGGCAGGGGGCCAGCTTTGGCTACACCTTC.

V and J are TRBV27 and TRBJ2-2, with TRBD2 identical over 8 bases. Germline trimming cut 6 bases from V and 13 bases from J; bases unmatched to any gene: 22. The CDR3 runs to 17 residues. The germline gives CDR1 MNHEY, CDR2 SMNVEV (reference sequence). The CDR3 bases are TGTGCCAGCAGCGAACCGGGACTAGTGAATACCAAGGGCGTGCTGTTTTTT. It is translated as CASSEPGLVNTKGVLFF.

This chain's CDR3 is CASRLGPETLNTEAFF. The CDR3 DNA follows: TGTGCAAGTCGCTTAGGGCCCGAGACATTGAACACTGAAGCTTTCTTT. The V gene is TRBV12-2, the J gene TRBJ1-1; the tabulated D call, TRBD1, remains unverified against the DNA. TRBV12-2 is deemed a pseudogene. The CDR3 is made up of 16 amino acids.

V is TRBV6-5 and J is TRBJ2-7; 8 bases agree with TRBD2. CDR3 length: 13 residues. Germline V gene sequence: CDR1 MNHEY, CDR2 SVGAGI. V was pared by 5 bases and J by 3 bases, with 3 bases of the junction left unmatched. The CDR3 region is CASSQGTSYEQYF. Here the CDR3 DNA reads TGTGCCAGCAGTCAGGGGACTAGCTACGAGCAGTACTTC.

V usage is TRBV6-5 and J usage is TRBJ1-2; 11 bases align to TRBD1. The CDR3 extends over 14 amino acids. J lost 4 bases, V lost 6 bases, and 4 bases had no gene match. Germline CDR1 is MNHEY and CDR2 is SVGAGI. The CDR3 coding sequence is TGTGCCAGCAGGGGACAGGGGGGTCCCTATGGCTACACCTTC. Translated, it gives CASRGQGGPYGYTF.

V usage is TRBV6-1 and J usage is TRBJ1-6; no clear D gene. This CDR3 comprises 16 residues. The germline CDR1 and CDR2 sequences are MNHNS and SASEGT. Trimming shortened V by 3 bases and J by 7 bases, and 16 bases separated the two germline ends. CDR3 coding DNA: TGTGCCAGCAGTGAGCGGAATAAGGGAGAAAATTCACCCCTCCACTTT. It specifies CASSERNKGENSPLHF.

The chain is built from TRBV5-1 and TRBJ1-5, with D unclear. The CDR3 length is 13 residues. Germline values: CDR1 SGHRS, CDR2 YFSETQ. Trimming left V 2 bases short and J 7 bases short, with 10 bases between. This CDR3 reads CASSFGPSQPQHF. The CDR3 DNA reads as TGCGCCAGCAGCTTCGGTCCAAGCCAGCCCCAGCATTTT.

This clone has a handful of counts. Because the CDR3 is missing its conserved closing phenylalanine or tryptophan, this is likely a read error. This rearrangement joins TRBV18 to TRBJ2-3; D perhaps matches TRBD1 (7 bases). The V end lost 5 bases, the J end lost 5 bases, and 17 bases lay between the germline ends. The CDR3 is 15 amino acids. Germline values: CDR1 KGHSH, CDR2 LQKENI. CDR3 sequence reads: CASSVQGGPRDTQYV. The CDR3 DNA follows: TGTGCCAGCTCAGTCCAGGGGGGACCTCGAGATACGCAGTATGTT.

The rearrangement uses TRBV5-1 and TRBJ1-1, with 7 bases that match TRBD1. This CDR3 is built from 13 residues. Looked up from germline, CDR1 is SGHRS and CDR2 is YFSETQ. J gave up 3 bases and V 4 bases, and 3 bases lay outside the gene matches. In nucleotides, the CDR3 is TGCGCCAGCAGCCTACAGGGGTACACTGAAGCTTTCTTT. This codes for CASSLQGYTEAFF.

The V and J genes are TRBV7-2 and TRBJ1-1, with TRBD1 identical over 8 bases. The CDR3 totals 12 residues. The V gene end was trimmed by 5 bases and the J gene end by 7 bases; junction bases not matched to a gene: 3. Germline assignment: CDR1 SGHTA and CDR2 FQGNSA. This chain's CDR3 is CASSIDRGEAFF. The CDR3 bases are TGTGCCAGCAGCATAGACAGGGGTGAAGCTTTCTTT. Looking up the rest from reference TRBV7-2 and TRBJ1-1 gives the full variable domain: GAGVSQSPSNKVTEKGKDVELRCDPISGHTALYWYRQSLGQGLEFLIYFQGNSAPDKSGLPSDRFSAERTGGSVSTLTIQRTQQEDSAVYLCASSIDRGEAFFGQGTRLTVV.

The V and J genes are TRBV19 and TRBJ1-2; D remains unclear. Per the germline V gene, CDR1 is LNHDA and CDR2 is SQIVND (reference sequence). CDR3 length: 12 residues. V lost 7 bases and J lost 4, with 10 bases in between. In nucleotides, the CDR3 is TGTGCCAGTACCAACAACCCCTATGGCTACACCTTC. It encodes CASTNNPYGYTF.

This chain uses TRBV4-1 with TRBJ1-1, with D tentatively TRBD1 (5 bases). Germline V gives CDR1 MGHRA, CDR2 YSYEKL. CDR3 length: 16 amino acids. V lost 0 bases and J 4 bases, leaving 15 bases between the germline ends. The CDR3 DNA sequence: TGCGCCAGCAGCCAAGATCAGTGGAGGGGCAGCACTGAAGCTTTCTTT. As protein: CASSQDQWRGSTEAFF.

The chain has TRBV5-1 and TRBJ1-6; the match to TRBD1 covers 8 bases. The CDR3 has 15 residues. Germline CDR1 and CDR2: SGHRS and YFSETQ. The V and J ends lost 3 bases and 14 bases, in that order; junction bases with no gene match: 13. DNA for the CDR3: TGCGCCAGCAGCTCGACAAATATGGGACAGGCAACCCTCCACTTT. This codes for CASSSTNMGQATLHF. The whole variable domain, remainder taken from reference TRBV5-1 and TRBJ1-6, is KAGVTQTPRYLIKTRGQQVTLSCSPISGHRSVSWYQQTPGQGLQFLFEYFSETQRNKGNFPGRFSGRQFSNSRSEMNVSTLELGDSALYLCASSSTNMGQATLHFGNGTRLTVT.

V and J are TRBV9 and TRBJ1-2, with 8 bases that match TRBD1. Germline lookup yields CDR1 SGDLS and CDR2 YYNGEE. Germline trimming cut 2 bases from V and 6 bases from J; bases unmatched to any gene: 6. The CDR3 is 14 residues long. In nucleotides, the CDR3 is TGTGCCAGCAGCGTGTTGGGACAGGATAATGGCTACACCTTC. Protein product: CASSVLGQDNGYTF.

This clone has just one count. The gene calls are TRBV27 and TRBJ1-2; D ambiguous. The CDR3 covers 14 residues. Trimming removed 5 bases at V and 8 bases at J, with 18 bases between. Germline CDR1 and CDR2: MNHEY and SMNVEV (reference sequence). The CDR3 is CASSPPGLASGYTF. CDR3 DNA sequence: TGTGCCAGCAGTCCGCCCGGTCTTGCCTCGGGCTACACCTTC.

The chain is built from TRBV2 and TRBJ1-2; 10 bases are a match to TRBD1. Per germline, CDR1 SNHLY and CDR2 FYNNEI. With 5 bases clipped from V and 4 bases from J, the junction kept 7 bases outside the gene matches. The CDR3 is 15 amino acids. Written as DNA, the CDR3 is TGTGCCAGCAGTAGTACCGGGACAGGGGTCTATGGCTACACCTTC. Translating it yields CASSSTGTGVYGYTF.

This clone was recorded only once. The chain links TRBV10-2 to TRBJ2-3; D may be TRBD2 (6 bases). From germline, CDR1 is WSHSY and CDR2 SAAADI. The CDR3 covers 15 residues. The ends were cut back, 1 base at V and 3 bases at J, with 11 bases in the middle. CDR3 sequence: CASSEYGGITDTQYF. CDR3 in DNA: TGCGCCAGCAGTGAGTATGGCGGGATAACAGATACGCAGTATTTT.

This clone turned up a few times. The V gene is TRBV6-1, the J gene TRBJ2-2; D uncertain. V lost 0 bases and J lost 6, with 11 bases in between. Germline V gene data show CDR1 as MNHNS and CDR2 as SASEGT. The CDR3 totals 15 residues. CDR3 coding DNA: TGTGCCAGCAGTGAAGCTGGGCGCAACGCCGGGGAGCTGTTTTTT. Translating it yields CASSEAGRNAGELFF.

This chain joins TRBV11-2 and TRBJ2-7; a weak D match, TRBD2 (6 bases). The CDR3 length is 15 residues. Germline loops: CDR1 SGHAT, CDR2 FQNNGV. V was pared by 5 bases and J by 1 base, with 15 bases between. CDR3 region: CASSRPGLQSYEQYF. The CDR3 DNA sequence: TGTGCCAGCAGCAGACCGGGACTCCAGTCCTACGAGCAGTACTTC.

The chain has TRBV5-1 and TRBJ2-1; D uncertain. Deletions cut 2 bases from V and 0 bases from J, with 9 bases between. The CDR3 loop spans 15 amino acids. Germline loops: CDR1 SGHRS, CDR2 YFSETQ. CDR3 protein: CASSLTTSSYNEQFF. CDR3 coding DNA: TGCGCCAGCAGCTTAACCACCAGCTCCTACAATGAGCAGTTCTTC. The whole variable domain, filled in from reference TRBV5-1 and TRBJ2-1, reads KAGVTQTPRYLIKTRGQQVTLSCSPISGHRSVSWYQQTPGQGLQFLFEYFSETQRNKGNFPGRFSGRQFSNSRSEMNVSTLELGDSALYLCASSLTTSSYNEQFFGPGTRLTVL.

The V and J genes are TRBV4-1 and TRBJ2-7, with 12 bases matching TRBD2. The J segment lost 6 bases and the V segment lost 4 bases, leaving 1 base of the junction unmatched. The V gene's germline CDR1 is MGHRA and CDR2 YSYEKL. The length of the CDR3 is 13 residues. CDR3 residues: CASSLGLAGEQYF. CDR3 DNA sequence: TGCGCCAGCAGCCTGGGACTAGCGGGCGAGCAGTACTTC.

The chain joins TRBV4-1 to TRBJ1-6; D may be TRBD1 (5 bases). The V and J ends lost 4 bases and 8 bases respectively, with 27 bases between them. The CDR3 runs to 19 residues. CDR1 and CDR2 (germline): MGHRA, YSYEKL. The CDR3 sequence is CASSPPYLIHGGGYSPLHF. The CDR3 DNA reads TGCGCCAGCAGCCCCCCTTACCTGATTCACGGCGGGGGTTATTCACCCCTCCACTTT.

CDR3 region: CASSQDGTGGYTF. CDR3 nucleotides: TGCGCCAGCAGCCAAGACGGGACAGGGGGCTACACCTTC. The V gene is TRBV4-1, the J gene TRBJ1-2, with 9 positions matching TRBD1. V gave up 0 bases and J gave up 8 bases; unmatched junction bases: 1. Germline values: CDR1 MGHRA, CDR2 YSYEKL. The CDR3 has 13 amino acids.